This TCR beta chain appears in the sequencing data of a study of cytomegalovirus exposure and HLA in healthy donors. PCR used 60 Vbeta primers and 13 Jbeta primers. Only in-frame clones appear in the TCRdb table, and some are missing; sequencing was by immunoSEQ multiplex PCR. The sample carries about 87,000 clones, approximately 75% recorded once. In regard to this clone: Its specificity is unknown.

Trimming took 3 bases from V and 4 from J, leaving 10 bases between them. The CDR3 is 13 amino acids. Germline loops: CDR1 GTSNPN, CDR2 SVGIG (reference sequence). General study results and limits: It emerged from a later analysis that several of the most significant clusters appeared to be linked to common viral pathogens. In a later analysis, the majority of CMV-associated beta chains seemingly showed HLA restriction. Immune exposure was documented only through CMV serostatus.

This rearrangement joins TRBV30 to TRBJ1-5; D is possibly TRBD1 (5 bases). The source of this sequence is a woman between 35 and 50 years old in good health and CMV-seronegative. Input material: PBMCs. The CDR3 is CAWRKDSNQPQHF. The CDR3 nucleotides read TGTGCCTGGAGGAAAGACAGTAATCAGCCCCAGCATTTT.